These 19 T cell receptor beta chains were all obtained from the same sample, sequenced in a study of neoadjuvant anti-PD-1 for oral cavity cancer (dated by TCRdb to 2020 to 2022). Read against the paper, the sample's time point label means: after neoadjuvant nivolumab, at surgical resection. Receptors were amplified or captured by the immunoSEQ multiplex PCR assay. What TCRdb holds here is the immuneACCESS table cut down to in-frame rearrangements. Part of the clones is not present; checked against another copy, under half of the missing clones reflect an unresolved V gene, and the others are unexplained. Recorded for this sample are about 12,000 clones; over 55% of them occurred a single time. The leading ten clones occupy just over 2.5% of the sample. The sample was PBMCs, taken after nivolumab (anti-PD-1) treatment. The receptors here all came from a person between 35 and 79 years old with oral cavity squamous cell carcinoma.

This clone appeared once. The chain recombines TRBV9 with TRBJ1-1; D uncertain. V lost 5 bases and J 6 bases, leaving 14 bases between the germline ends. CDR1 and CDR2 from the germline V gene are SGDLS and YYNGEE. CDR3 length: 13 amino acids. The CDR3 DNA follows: TGTGCCAGCAGTCAATGGGATTACGCTGAAGCTTTCTTT. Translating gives CASSQWDYAEAFF. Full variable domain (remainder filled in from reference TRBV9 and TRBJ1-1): DSGVTQTPKHLITATGQRVTLRCSPRSGDLSVYWYQQSLDQGLQFLIQYYNGEERAKGNILERFSAQQFPDLHSELNLSSLELGDSALYFCASSQWDYAEAFFGQGTRLTVV.

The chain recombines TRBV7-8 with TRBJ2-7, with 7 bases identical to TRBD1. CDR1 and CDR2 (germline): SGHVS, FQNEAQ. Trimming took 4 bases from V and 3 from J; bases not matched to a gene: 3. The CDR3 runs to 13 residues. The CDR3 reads CASSSRTGYEQYF. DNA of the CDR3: TGTGCCAGCAGCTCAAGGACAGGCTACGAGCAGTACTTC.

The CDR3, as DNA: TGTGCCTGGAGCAGGGGGGGCGGACTCCGGCCTGAAGCTTTCTTT. Translated, it gives CAWSRGGGLRPEAFF. The chain has TRBV30 and TRBJ1-1, with TRBD1 identical over 7 bases. The germline CDR1 and CDR2 sequences are GTSNPN and SVGIG (reference sequence). The V gene end was trimmed by 3 bases and the J gene end by 6 bases; junction bases not matched to a gene: 13. The CDR3 sequence is 15 residues long.

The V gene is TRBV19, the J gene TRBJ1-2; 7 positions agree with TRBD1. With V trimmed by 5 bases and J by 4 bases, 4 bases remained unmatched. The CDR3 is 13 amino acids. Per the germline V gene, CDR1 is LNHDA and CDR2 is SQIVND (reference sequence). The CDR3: CASSARDSYGYTF. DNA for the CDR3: TGTGCCAGTAGTGCCCGGGACAGCTATGGCTACACCTTC.

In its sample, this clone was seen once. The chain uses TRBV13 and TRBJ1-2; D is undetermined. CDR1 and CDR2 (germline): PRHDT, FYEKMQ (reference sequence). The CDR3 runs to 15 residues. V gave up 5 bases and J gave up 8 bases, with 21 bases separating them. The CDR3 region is CASSNLWRAVGGYTF. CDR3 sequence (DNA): TGTGCCAGCAGCAACCTCTGGAGGGCAGTCGGGGGCTACACCTTC.

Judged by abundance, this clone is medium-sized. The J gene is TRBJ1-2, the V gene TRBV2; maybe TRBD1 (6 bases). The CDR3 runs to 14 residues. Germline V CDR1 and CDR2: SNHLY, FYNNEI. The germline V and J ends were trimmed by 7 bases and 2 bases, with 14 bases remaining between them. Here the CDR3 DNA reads TGTGCCAGCACCGAAGGGGGGGCAAACTATGGCTACACCTTC. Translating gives CASTEGGANYGYTF.

The CDR3 is CASSLGRTPLGGAQYF. The CDR3 coding sequence is TGTGCCAGCAGCTTGGGACGGACTCCCCTGGGGGGGGCGCAGTATTTT. The V and J genes are TRBV28 and TRBJ2-3, with 7 bases aligning to TRBD2. V gave up 6 bases and J gave up 10 bases; unmatched junction bases: 19. CDR1 and CDR2 (germline): MDHEN, SYDVKM. This CDR3 has 16 residues.

CDR3 DNA: TGTGCCAGCAGTTCTTATTTAGGCTACACCTTC. It is translated as CASSSYLGYTF. The chain recombines TRBV28 with TRBJ1-2; D is unresolved. The CDR3 contains 11 residues. The germline V and J ends were trimmed by 4 bases and 8 bases, with 8 bases remaining between them. Looked up from germline, CDR1 is MDHEN and CDR2 is SYDVKM.

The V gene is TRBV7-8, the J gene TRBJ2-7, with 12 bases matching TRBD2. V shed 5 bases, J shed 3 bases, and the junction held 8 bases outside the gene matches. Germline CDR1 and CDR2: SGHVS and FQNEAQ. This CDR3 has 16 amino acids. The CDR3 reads CASSPRTSGMYYEQYF. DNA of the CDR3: TGTGCCAGCAGCCCCCGGACTAGCGGGATGTACTACGAGCAGTACTTC. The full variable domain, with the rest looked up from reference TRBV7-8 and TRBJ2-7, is GAGVSQSPRYKVAKRGQDVALRCDPISGHVSLFWYQQALGQGPEFLTYFQNEAQLDKSGLPSDRFFAERPEGSVSTLKIQRTQQEDSAVYLCASSPRTSGMYYEQYFGPGTRLTVT.

The CDR3 DNA sequence: TGTGCCAGCAGCCTCGACTACCTGGAGACCCAGTACTTC. Translated, it gives CASSLDYLETQYF. This rearrangement joins TRBV7-8 to TRBJ2-5, with a tentative D call TRBD2 (5 bases). Trimming left V 5 bases short and J 5 bases short, with 12 bases between. Per germline, CDR1 SGHVS and CDR2 FQNEAQ. CDR3 length: 13 amino acids.

CDR3 loop: CSVDPADYGYTF. The CDR3 DNA is TGCAGCGTTGACCCGGCAGACTATGGCTACACCTTC. This chain links TRBV29-1 with TRBJ1-2; D is unresolved. V was pared by 3 bases and J by 3 bases, with 8 bases between. Germline V gives CDR1 SQVTM, CDR2 ANQGSEA. There are 12 residues in the CDR3.

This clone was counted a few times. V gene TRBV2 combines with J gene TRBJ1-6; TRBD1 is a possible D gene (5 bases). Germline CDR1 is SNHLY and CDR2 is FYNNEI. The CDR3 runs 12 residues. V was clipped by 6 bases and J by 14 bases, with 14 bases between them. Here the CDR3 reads CASSLGERALHF. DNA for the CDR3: TGTGCCAGCAGCTTGGGGGAGAGGGCCCTCCACTTT.

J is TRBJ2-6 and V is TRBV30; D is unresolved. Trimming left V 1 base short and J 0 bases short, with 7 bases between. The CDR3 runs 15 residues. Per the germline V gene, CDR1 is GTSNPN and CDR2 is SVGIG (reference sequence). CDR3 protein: CAWSEGHSGANVLTF. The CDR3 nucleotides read TGTGCCTGGAGTGAAGGCCACTCTGGGGCCAACGTCCTGACTTTC.

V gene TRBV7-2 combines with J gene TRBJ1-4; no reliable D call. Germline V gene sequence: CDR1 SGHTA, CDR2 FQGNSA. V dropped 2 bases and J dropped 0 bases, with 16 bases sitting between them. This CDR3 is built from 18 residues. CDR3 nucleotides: TGTGCCAGCAGCTTAATTCGTGGCTCCGTTGCAACTAATGAAAAACTGTTTTTT. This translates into CASSLIRGSVATNEKLFF.

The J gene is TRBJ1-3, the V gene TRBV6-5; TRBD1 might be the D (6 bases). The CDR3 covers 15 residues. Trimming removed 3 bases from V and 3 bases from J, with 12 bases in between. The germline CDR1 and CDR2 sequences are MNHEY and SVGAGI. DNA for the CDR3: TGTGCCAGCAGTTATGGAGGGGGACTTGGAAACACCATATATTTT. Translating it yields CASSYGGGLGNTIYF.

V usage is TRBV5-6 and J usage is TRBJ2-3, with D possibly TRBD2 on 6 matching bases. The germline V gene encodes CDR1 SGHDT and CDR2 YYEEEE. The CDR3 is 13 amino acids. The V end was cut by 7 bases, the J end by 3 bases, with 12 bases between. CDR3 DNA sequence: TGTGCCAGCGGTCCGAGCGGGACAGATACGCAGTATTTT. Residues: CASGPSGTDTQYF.

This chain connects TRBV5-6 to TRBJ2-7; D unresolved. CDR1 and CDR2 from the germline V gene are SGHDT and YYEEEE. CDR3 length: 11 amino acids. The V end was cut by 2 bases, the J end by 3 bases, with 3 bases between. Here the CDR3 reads CASSFNYEQYF. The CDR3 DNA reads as TGTGCCAGCAGCTTCAACTACGAGCAGTACTTC.

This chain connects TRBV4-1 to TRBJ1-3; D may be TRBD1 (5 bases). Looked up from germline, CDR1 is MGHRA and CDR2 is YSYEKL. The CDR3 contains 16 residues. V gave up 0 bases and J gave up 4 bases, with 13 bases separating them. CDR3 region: CASSQDPRARGNTIYF. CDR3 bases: TGCGCCAGCAGCCAAGACCCCAGGGCCCGCGGAAACACCATATATTTT.

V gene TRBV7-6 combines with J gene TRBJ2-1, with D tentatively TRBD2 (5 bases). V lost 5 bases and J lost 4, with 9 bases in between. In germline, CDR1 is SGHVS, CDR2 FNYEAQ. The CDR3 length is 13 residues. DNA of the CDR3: TGTGCCAGCAGCCCAGGAGGATACAATGAGCAGTTCTTC. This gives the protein CASSPGGYNEQFF.